This T cell receptor beta chain was captured in a study of identical twins. Overall study findings and caveats: Within cord blood, abundant beta clonotypes carried fewer insertions, but memory repertoires showed no such trend. The analysis was cross-sectional rather than longitudinal within donors.

The V end was cut by 3 bases, the J end by 7 bases, with 13 bases between. In germline, CDR1 is LGHDT, CDR2 YNNKEL (reference sequence). The CDR3 length is 13 residues. Comments on this clonotype: Its antigen is currently unknown.

TCRdb re-analysed the 5' RACE reads in MiXCR, keeping a single row per CDR3 protein. The table includes approximately 500,000 distinct CDR3 sequences, less than 25% detected once. The sample was also reused in another study, on T cells expressing NK-cell markers.

Sequenced material: CD4+ T cells sorted from blood. The chain has TRBV3-1 and TRBJ2-7; D is unresolved. The sequence came from a woman aged 18-29 years in good health. Here the CDR3 DNA reads TGTGCCAGCAGCCATCTTGGAACGCGGGAGCAGTACTTC. This encodes CASSHLGTREQYF.